These 18 T cell receptor beta chains share one sample of origin, sequenced in a study of cytomegalovirus exposure and HLA in healthy donors (dated by TCRdb to about 2017). Libraries were constructed by the immunoSEQ multiplex PCR assay. A mixture of 60 forward primers for TCR Vbeta segments and 13 reverse primers for TCR Jbeta segments was used in the multiplex PCR. Imported from immuneACCESS, the table was reduced by TCRdb to in-frame sequences with V and J called. These copies leave out some clones; in studies compared against another copy, an unresolved V gene accounts for under half, and the cause of the remainder is not known. This sample gives some 110,000 clones in total; over 80% of them show up just once. 2.1% of the sample belongs to the ten largest clones. The sequencing sample was made of PBMCs. These receptors were collected from a man under 40 in good health and CMV-seronegative.

This clone was found once. This chain joins TRBV15 and TRBJ2-3, with 8 bases identical to TRBD1. The CDR3 extends over 14 amino acids. Germline values: CDR1 LNHNV, CDR2 YYDKDF (reference sequence). Germline trimming cut 5 bases from V and 6 bases from J; bases unmatched to any gene: 7. The chain's CDR3 is CATSSRTGLDTQYF. The CDR3 region has the DNA TGTGCCACCAGCTCCAGGACAGGGTTGGATACGCAGTATTTT.

This clone has just one count. The chain links TRBV11-3 to TRBJ2-7; 12 bases map to TRBD1. The V and J ends lost 5 bases and 5 bases, in that order; junction bases with no gene match: 4. This CDR3 is 14 amino acids long. Germline CDR1 is SGHNT and CDR2 is YENEEA. The DNA of the CDR3 is TGTGCCAGCAGCGCAGGGACAGGGGGCAACGAGCAGTACTTC. Amino acid sequence: CASSAGTGGNEQYF.

The rearrangement uses TRBV5-1 and TRBJ2-3; 10 nucleotides match TRBD1. V lost 6 bases, J lost 1 base, and 5 bases stayed unmatched. This CDR3 is 15 amino acids long. Per germline, CDR1 SGHRS and CDR2 YFSETQ. Here the CDR3 DNA reads TGCGCCAGCACCCGACAGGGGGCTGGCACAGATACGCAGTATTTT. It translates to CASTRQGAGTDTQYF. The full variable domain, its missing parts supplied by reference TRBV5-1 and TRBJ2-3, is KAGVTQTPRYLIKTRGQQVTLSCSPISGHRSVSWYQQTPGQGLQFLFEYFSETQRNKGNFPGRFSGRQFSNSRSEMNVSTLELGDSALYLCASTRQGAGTDTQYFGPGTRLTVL.

This chain uses TRBV19 with TRBJ1-1; D is possibly TRBD1 (6 bases). The germline V gene encodes CDR1 LNHDA and CDR2 SQIVND (reference sequence). This CDR3 is built from 14 residues. Trimming cost V 4 bases and J 2 bases, with 11 bases left between them. CDR3 sequence (DNA): TGTGCCAGTAGTAAGGGCAGGGGTAACACTGAAGCTTTCTTT. Protein: CASSKGRGNTEAFF.

This clone was seen a handful of times. The rearrangement joins TRBV19 to TRBJ1-5; 7 bases align to TRBD1. Germline CDR1 and CDR2: LNHDA and SQIVND (reference sequence). V dropped 5 bases and J dropped 5; count of bases not matched to a gene: 9. The CDR3 consists of 15 residues. The CDR3 DNA sequence: TGTGCCAGTAGTCCAATAGGGCAGGGGGATCAGCCCCAGCATTTT. Translation gives CASSPIGQGDQPQHF.

The rearrangement joins TRBV23-1 to TRBJ1-3; weak D call: TRBD1 (6 bases). TRBV23-1 is an ORF for which the function is uncertain. The germline V and J ends were trimmed by 4 bases and 0 bases, with 19 bases remaining between them. This CDR3 is built from 18 residues. The CDR3 bases are TGCGCCAGCAGTCTACCCGGGAGGCAGGGGCCCTCTGGAAACACCATATATTTT. This codes for CASSLPGRQGPSGNTIYF.

The CDR3, as DNA: TGTGCCAGCAGTTTATTTGGTCTAGCGGGGGGGCGAGCAGATACGCAGTATTTT. It encodes CASSLFGLAGGRADTQYF. The V call is TRBV27, the J call TRBJ2-3, with 12 nucleotides matching TRBD2. Germline V gene sequence: CDR1 MNHEY, CDR2 SMNVEV (reference sequence). Trimming took 1 base from V and 4 from J; bases not matched to a gene: 9. The CDR3 covers 18 residues.

This clone appeared a single time. The chain is built from TRBV28 and TRBJ2-3, with D possibly being TRBD2 (5 bases). This CDR3 region has 15 residues. Germline values: CDR1 MDHEN, CDR2 SYDVKM. Trimming removed 5 bases at V and 0 bases at J, with 12 bases between. Here the CDR3 DNA reads TGTGCCAGCAGTCTCCCGGGATCTAGCACAGATACGCAGTATTTT. Its translation: CASSLPGSSTDTQYF. Looking up the rest from reference TRBV28 and TRBJ2-3 gives the full variable domain: DVKVTQSSRYLVKRTGEKVFLECVQDMDHENMFWYRQDPGLGLRLIYFSYDVKMKEKGDIPEGYSVSREKKERFSLILESASTNQTSMYLCASSLPGSSTDTQYFGPGTRLTVL.

This clone was counted between two and nine times. The rearrangement joins TRBV7-2 to TRBJ1-3; tentative D call: TRBD1 (6 bases). Per the germline V gene, CDR1 is SGHTA and CDR2 is FQGNSA. V was trimmed by 5 bases and J by 6 bases, leaving 17 bases between them. This CDR3 contains 15 residues. CDR3 DNA sequence: TGTGCCAGCAGCCCACGGGGGGCAAGGGTAAACACCATATATTTT. Translated: CASSPRGARVNTIYF.

This sequence joins TRBV27 and TRBJ1-4, with D unresolved. Germline-derived CDR1 and CDR2 are MNHEY and SMNVEV (reference sequence). CDR3 length: 14 amino acids. Between the trimmed V and J ends, which lost 2 bases and 4 bases, there was a span of 8 bases. The CDR3 protein is CASSLEGYNEKLFF. CDR3 nucleotide sequence: TGTGCCAGCAGTTTAGAGGGCTATAATGAAAAACTGTTTTTT.

V gene TRBV5-4 combines with J gene TRBJ1-1; TRBD1 aligns across 12 bases. V lost 4 bases, J lost 4 bases, and 8 bases stayed unmatched. The CDR3 runs 16 residues. Germline V CDR1 and CDR2: SGHNT, YYREEE (reference sequence). The CDR3 here is CASSGTGGFRSTEAFF. CDR3 sequence (DNA): TGTGCCAGCAGCGGGACAGGGGGCTTTCGGAGCACTGAAGCTTTCTTT.

The chain recombines TRBV7-9 with TRBJ2-3; the D gene is possibly TRBD2 (7 bases). From germline, CDR1 is SEHNR and CDR2 FQNEAQ (reference sequence). V lost 0 bases, J lost 7 bases, and 8 bases lay in between. The CDR3 consists of 13 residues. The CDR3 here is CASSLAGGHTQYF. CDR3 bases: TGTGCCAGCAGCTTAGCGGGGGGGCATACGCAGTATTTT. The full variable domain, in which reference TRBV7-9 and TRBJ2-3 provide the parts outside the CDR3, is DTGVSQNPRHKITKRGQNVTFRCDPISEHNRLYWYRQTLGQGPEFLTYFQNEAQLEKSRLLSDRFSAERPKGSFSTLEIQRTEQGDSAMYLCASSLAGGHTQYFGPGTRLTVL.

The V and J genes are TRBV6-1 and TRBJ2-7; perhaps TRBD1 as D (5 bases). Trimming shortened V by 3 bases and J by 5 bases, and 8 bases separated the two germline ends. Germline CDR1 and CDR2: MNHNS and SASEGT. The CDR3 extends over 12 amino acids. The CDR3 protein is CASSEGRDEQYF. CDR3 DNA: TGTGCCAGCAGTGAGGGCAGGGACGAGCAGTACTTC.

The chain couples TRBV15 to TRBJ2-7; 9 bases fit TRBD1. J was trimmed by 7 bases and V by 0 bases; bases with no gene match: 4. Germline CDR1 reads LNHNV; CDR2 reads YYDKDF (reference sequence). This CDR3 region has 14 residues. In DNA, the CDR3 is TGTGCCACCAGCAGAGACGACAGGGGGGGGGAGCAGTACTTC. Its translation: CATSRDDRGGEQYF.

The CDR3 protein is CASSGGQGHQPQHF. The DNA of the CDR3 is TGTGCCAGCAGTGGAGGGCAGGGGCATCAGCCCCAGCATTTT. V usage is TRBV6-1 and J usage is TRBJ1-5; D possibly corresponds to TRBD1 (6 bases). Germline CDR1 reads MNHNS; CDR2 reads SASEGT. This CDR3 region has 14 residues. V was clipped by 4 bases and J by 5 bases, with 12 bases between them.

CDR3 protein: CARSIRTGDKPYEQYF. The DNA for the CDR3 is TGTGCCAGAAGCATACGAACAGGGGATAAACCCTACGAGCAGTACTTC. The rearrangement uses TRBV5-3 and TRBJ2-7, with TRBD1 identical over 7 bases. TRBV5-3 qualifies as an ORF whose function is uncertain. This CDR3 has 16 amino acids. V shed 4 bases and J 2 bases; nucleotides not matched to a gene: 12.

The CDR3 spells CASGGGEYF. The CDR3 DNA reads TGTGCCAGCGGTGGGGGGGAGTACTTC. V gene TRBV21-1 combines with J gene TRBJ2-7; no DNA check was done on the table's D call, TRBD2. TRBV21-1 is listed as a pseudogene. The CDR3 contains 9 residues.

There are a few counts of this clone. The chain employs TRBV11-2 and TRBJ2-1, with 11 positions matching TRBD2. V gave up 5 bases and J gave up 6 bases; unmatched junction bases: 9. Germline values: CDR1 SGHAT, CDR2 FQNNGV. CDR3 length: 16 amino acids. CDR3 loop: CASSVRSGGAGNEQFF. Written as DNA, the CDR3 is TGTGCCAGCAGCGTACGTAGCGGGGGGGCCGGCAATGAGCAGTTCTTC.